Sequencing of this T cell receptor (beta chain) was carried out in a study of a mutant IDH1 vaccine in newly diagnosed glioma. Study as a whole: Treatment recipients were approximately 60% male and about 40% female, and their mean age was around 39 years. Prior therapy was radiotherapy, temozolomide, or both; most received both.

V shed 5 bases and J shed 6 bases, with 8 bases lying between them. This CDR3 is built from 12 residues. Germline V lookup: CDR1 MNHNY, CDR2 SVGAGI (reference sequence). Time point noted: baseline, week 1 (first vaccination visit). Specified treatment: pre-vaccination baseline after standard-of-care therapy. Astrocytomas found in donors were new, WHO grade 3 or 4, IDH1-mutant and ATRX-lost. This clone has more than one count but fewer than ten. The assay was immunoSEQ multiplex PCR, and TCRdb's table has in-frame clones only and misses some. The table shows approximately 70,000 clones, with 79% occurring only once.

The source was PBMCs, collected from a glioma patient treated with radiotherapy, temozolomide or both. The J gene is TRBJ1-5, the V gene TRBV6-6, with D perhaps matching TRBD1 (6 bases). The TCR originated in a man in his forties or fifties with glioma. As DNA, the CDR3 is TGTGCCAGCAGTAAAGGGGGTCAGCCCCAGCATTTT. Its translation: CASSKGGQPQHF.